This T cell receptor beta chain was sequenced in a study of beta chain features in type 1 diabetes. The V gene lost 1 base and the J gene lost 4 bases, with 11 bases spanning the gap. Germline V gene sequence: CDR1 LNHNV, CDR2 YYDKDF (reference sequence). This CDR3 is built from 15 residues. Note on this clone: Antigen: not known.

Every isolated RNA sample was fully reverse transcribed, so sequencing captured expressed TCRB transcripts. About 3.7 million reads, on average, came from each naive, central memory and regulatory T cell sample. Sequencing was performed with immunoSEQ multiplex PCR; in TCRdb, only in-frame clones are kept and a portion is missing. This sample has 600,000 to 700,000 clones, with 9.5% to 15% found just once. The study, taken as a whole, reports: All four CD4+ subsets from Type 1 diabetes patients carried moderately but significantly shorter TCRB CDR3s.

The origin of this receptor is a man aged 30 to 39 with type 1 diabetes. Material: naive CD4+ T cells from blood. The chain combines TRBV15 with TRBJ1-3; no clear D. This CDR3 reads CATSRVAGGGNTIYF. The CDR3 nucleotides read TGTGCCACCAGCAGAGTGGCAGGCGGGGGAAACACCATATATTTT.